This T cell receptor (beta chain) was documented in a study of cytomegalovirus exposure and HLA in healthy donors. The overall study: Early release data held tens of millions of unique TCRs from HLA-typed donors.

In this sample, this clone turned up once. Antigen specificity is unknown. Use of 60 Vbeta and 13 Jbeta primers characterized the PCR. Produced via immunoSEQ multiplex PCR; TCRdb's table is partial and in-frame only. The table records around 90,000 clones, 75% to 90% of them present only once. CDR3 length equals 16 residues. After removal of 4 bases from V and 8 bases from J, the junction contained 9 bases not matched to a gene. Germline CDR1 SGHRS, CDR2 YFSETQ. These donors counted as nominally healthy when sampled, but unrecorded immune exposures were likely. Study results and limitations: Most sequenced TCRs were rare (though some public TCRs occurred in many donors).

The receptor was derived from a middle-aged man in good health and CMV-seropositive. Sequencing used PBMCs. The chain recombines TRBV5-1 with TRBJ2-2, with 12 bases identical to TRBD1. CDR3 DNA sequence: TGCGCCAGCAGCAGAACCGGGACAGGGGGCCCGGGGGAGCTGTTTTTT. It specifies CASSRTGTGGPGELFF.